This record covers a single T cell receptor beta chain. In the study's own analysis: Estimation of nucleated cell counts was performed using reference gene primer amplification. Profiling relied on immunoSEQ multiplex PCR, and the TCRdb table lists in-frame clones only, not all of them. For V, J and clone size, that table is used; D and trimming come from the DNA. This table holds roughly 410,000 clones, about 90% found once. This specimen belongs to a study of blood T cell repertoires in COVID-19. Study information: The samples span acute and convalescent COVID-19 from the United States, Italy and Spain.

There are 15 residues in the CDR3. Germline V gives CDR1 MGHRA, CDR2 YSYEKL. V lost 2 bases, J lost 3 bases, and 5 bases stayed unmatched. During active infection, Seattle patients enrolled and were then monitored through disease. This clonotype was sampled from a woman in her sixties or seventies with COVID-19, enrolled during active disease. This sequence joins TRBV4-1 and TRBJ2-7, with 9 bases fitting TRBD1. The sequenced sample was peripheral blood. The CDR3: CASSQPGQGIYEQYF. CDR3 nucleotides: TGCGCCAGCAGCCAACCGGGACAGGGTATCTACGAGCAGTACTTC.